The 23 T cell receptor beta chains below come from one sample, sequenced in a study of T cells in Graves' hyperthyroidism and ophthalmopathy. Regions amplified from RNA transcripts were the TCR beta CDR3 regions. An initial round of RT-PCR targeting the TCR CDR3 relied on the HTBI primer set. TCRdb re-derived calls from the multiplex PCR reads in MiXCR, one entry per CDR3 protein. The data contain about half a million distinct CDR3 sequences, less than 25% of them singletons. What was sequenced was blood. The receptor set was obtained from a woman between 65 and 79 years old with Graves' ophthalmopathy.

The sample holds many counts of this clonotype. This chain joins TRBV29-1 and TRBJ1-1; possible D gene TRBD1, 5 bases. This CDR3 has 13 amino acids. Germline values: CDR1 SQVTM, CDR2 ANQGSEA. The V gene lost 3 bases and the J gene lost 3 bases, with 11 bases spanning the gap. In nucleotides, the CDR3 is TGCAGCGTTGAGACTTTCAGGGACACTGAAGCTTTCTTT. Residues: CSVETFRDTEAFF.

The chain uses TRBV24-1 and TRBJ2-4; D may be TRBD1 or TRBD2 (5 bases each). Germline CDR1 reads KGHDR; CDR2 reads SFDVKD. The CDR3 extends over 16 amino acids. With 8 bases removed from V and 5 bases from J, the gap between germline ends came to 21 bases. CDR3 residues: CATTCRDRITQNIQYF. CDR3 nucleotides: TGTGCCACCACCTGCCGGGACCGCATAACCCAAAACATTCAGTACTTC.

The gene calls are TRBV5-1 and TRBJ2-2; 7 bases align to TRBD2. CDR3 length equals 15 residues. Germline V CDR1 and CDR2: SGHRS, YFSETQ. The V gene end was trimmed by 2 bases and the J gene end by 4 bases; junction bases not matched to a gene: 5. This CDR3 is CASSFAGAGTGELFF. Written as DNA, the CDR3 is TGCGCCAGCAGCTTCGCGGGAGCGGGCACCGGGGAGCTGTTTTTT. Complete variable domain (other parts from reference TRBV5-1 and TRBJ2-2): KAGVTQTPRYLIKTRGQQVTLSCSPISGHRSVSWYQQTPGQGLQFLFEYFSETQRNKGNFPGRFSGRQFSNSRSEMNVSTLELGDSALYLCASSFAGAGTGELFFGEGSRLTVL.

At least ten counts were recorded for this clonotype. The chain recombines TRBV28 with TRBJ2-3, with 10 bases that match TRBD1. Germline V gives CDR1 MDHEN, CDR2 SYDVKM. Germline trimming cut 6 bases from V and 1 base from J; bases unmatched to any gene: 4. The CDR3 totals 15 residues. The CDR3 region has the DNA TGTGCCAGCAGCCGACAGGGGGCCGGCACAGATACGCAGTATTTT. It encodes CASSRQGAGTDTQYF.

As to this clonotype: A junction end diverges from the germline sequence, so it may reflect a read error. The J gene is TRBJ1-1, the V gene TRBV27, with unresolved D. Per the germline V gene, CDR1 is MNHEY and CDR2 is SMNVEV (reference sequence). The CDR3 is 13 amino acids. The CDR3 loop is CASRLNWNTEGFF. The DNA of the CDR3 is TGTGCCAGCAGACTGAACTGGAACACTGAAGGTTTCTTT.

The CDR3 region is CASSPRGTGKAFF. The DNA of the CDR3 is TGTGCCAGCAGCCCCCGAGGGACAGGGAAAGCTTTCTTT. This rearrangement joins TRBV3-1 to TRBJ1-1; 9 bases align to TRBD1. The V segment lost 4 bases and the J segment 9 bases; nucleotides outside the gene matches: 6. Germline CDR1 and CDR2: LGHDT and YNNKEL (reference sequence). The CDR3 sequence is 13 residues long.

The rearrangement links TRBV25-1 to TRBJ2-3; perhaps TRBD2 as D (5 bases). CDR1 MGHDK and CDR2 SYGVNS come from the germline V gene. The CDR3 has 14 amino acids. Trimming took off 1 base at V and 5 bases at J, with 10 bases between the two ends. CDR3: CASSEFKAGDTQYF. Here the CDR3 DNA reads TGTGCCAGCAGTGAATTTAAGGCGGGAGATACGCAGTATTTT. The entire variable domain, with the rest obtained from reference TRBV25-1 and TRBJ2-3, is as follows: EADIYQTPRYLVIGTGKKITLECSQTMGHDKMYWYQQDPGMELHLIHYSYGVNSTEKGDLSSESTVSRIRTEHFPLTLESARPSHTSQYLCASSEFKAGDTQYFGPGTRLTVL.

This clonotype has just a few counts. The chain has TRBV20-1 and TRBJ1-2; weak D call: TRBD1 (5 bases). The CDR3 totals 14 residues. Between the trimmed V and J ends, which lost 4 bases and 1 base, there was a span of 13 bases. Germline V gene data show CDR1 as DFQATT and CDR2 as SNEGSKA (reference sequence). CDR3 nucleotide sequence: TGCAGTGCTATCGACAGAGATATTAACTATGGCTACACCTTC. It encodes CSAIDRDINYGYTF.

DNA for the CDR3: TGCGCCAGCAGCCAAGAAGCAAGGGGTAACGAGCAGTACTTC. Its protein is CASSQEARGNEQYF. V gene TRBV4-3 combines with J gene TRBJ2-7, with D perhaps matching TRBD1 (5 bases). Germline V gene data show CDR1 as LGHNA and CDR2 as YSLEER. V lost 0 bases and J lost 5, with 11 bases in between. This CDR3 has 14 amino acids.

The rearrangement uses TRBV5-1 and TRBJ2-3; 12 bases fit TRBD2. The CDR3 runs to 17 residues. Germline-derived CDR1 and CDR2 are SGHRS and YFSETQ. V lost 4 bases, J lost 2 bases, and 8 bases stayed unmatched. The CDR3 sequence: CASSRLAGGGATDTQYF. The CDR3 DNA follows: TGCGCCAGCAGCCGGCTAGCGGGAGGGGGGGCCACAGATACGCAGTATTTT. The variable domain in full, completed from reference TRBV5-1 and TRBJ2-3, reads KAGVTQTPRYLIKTRGQQVTLSCSPISGHRSVSWYQQTPGQGLQFLFEYFSETQRNKGNFPGRFSGRQFSNSRSEMNVSTLELGDSALYLCASSRLAGGGATDTQYFGPGTRLTVL.

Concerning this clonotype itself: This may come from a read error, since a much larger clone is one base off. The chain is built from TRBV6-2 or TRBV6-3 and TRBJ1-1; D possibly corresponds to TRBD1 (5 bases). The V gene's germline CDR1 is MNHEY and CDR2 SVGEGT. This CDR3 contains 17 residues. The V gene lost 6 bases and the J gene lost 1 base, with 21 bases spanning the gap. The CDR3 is CASSPPASGGTNTEAFF. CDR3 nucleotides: TGTGCCAGCAGCCCCCCGGCCTCCGGGGGTACGAACACTGAAGCTTTCTTT.

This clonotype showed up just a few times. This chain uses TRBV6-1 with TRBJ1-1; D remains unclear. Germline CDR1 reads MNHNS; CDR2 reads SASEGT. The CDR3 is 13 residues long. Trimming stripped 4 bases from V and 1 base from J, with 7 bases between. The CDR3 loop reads CASSVWSNTEAFF. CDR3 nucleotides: TGTGCCAGCAGTGTTTGGTCGAACACTGAAGCTTTCTTT.

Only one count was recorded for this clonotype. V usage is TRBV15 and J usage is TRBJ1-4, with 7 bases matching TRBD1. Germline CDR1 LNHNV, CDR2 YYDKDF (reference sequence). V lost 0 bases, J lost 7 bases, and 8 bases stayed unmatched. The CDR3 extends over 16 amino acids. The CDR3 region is CATSRDRGGRVEKLFF. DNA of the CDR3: TGTGCCACCAGCAGAGATCGAGGGGGCCGGGTTGAAAAACTGTTTTTT.

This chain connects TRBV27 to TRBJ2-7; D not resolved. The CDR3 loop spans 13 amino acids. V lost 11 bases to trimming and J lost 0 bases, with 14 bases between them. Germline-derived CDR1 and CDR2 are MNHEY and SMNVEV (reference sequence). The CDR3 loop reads CAARLPDSYEQYF. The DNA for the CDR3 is TGTGCCGCCCGTCTCCCGGACTCCTACGAGCAGTACTTC.

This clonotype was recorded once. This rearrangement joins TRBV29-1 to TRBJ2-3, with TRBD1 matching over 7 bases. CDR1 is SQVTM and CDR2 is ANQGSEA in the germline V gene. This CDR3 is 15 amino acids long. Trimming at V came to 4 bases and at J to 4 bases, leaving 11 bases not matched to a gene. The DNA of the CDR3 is TGCAGCGTTGGCGGCAGGGGGTTCTCCTCAGATACGCAGTATTTT. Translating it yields CSVGGRGFSSDTQYF.

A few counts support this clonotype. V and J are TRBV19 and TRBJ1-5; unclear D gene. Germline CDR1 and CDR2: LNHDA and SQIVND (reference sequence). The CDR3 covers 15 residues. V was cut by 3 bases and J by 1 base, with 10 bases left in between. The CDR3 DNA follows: TGTGCCAGTAGTATGTGGGCAGCGAGCAATCAGCCCCAGCATTTT. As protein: CASSMWAASNQPQHF.

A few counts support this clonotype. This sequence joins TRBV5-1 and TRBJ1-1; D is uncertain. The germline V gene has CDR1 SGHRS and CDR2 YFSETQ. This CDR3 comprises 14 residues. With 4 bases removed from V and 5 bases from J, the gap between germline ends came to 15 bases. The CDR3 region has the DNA TGCGCCAGCAGCCCAGACAACGGCGGAACTGAAGCTTTCTTT. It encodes CASSPDNGGTEAFF.

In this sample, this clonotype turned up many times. CDR3 nucleotides: TGTGCCAGCAGCCGAGACAGGGTGGCTGGCTACACCTTC. This codes for CASSRDRVAGYTF. The chain recombines TRBV2 with TRBJ1-2; 7 nucleotides agree with TRBD1. Germline V CDR1 and CDR2: SNHLY, FYNNEI. The CDR3 covers 13 residues. V lost 6 bases and J lost 7; bases outside the gene matches: 8.

CDR3 DNA sequence: TGTGCCAGCAGCCAAGGGGCAACCCAGGAGGTCTACACCTTC. It is translated as CASSQGATQEVYTF. The V and J genes are TRBV4-2 and TRBJ1-2; no clear D. The CDR3 spans 14 residues. The V gene's germline CDR1 is LGHNA and CDR2 YNFKEQ. The V end lost 1 base, the J end lost 10 bases, and 16 bases lay between the germline ends.

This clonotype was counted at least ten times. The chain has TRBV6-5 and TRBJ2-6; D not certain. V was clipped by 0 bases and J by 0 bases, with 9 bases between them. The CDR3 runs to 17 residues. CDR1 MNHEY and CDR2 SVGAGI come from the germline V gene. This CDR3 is CASSYSSRSSGANVLTF. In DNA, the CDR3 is TGTGCCAGCAGTTACTCGAGCAGGAGCTCTGGGGCCAACGTCCTGACTTTC.

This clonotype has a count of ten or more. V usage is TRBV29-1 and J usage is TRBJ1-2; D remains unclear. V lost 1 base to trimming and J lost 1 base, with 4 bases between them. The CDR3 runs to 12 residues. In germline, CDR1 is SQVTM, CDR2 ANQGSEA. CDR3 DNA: TGCAGCGTTGAAGGCAGTAACTATGGCTACACCTTC. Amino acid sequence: CSVEGSNYGYTF. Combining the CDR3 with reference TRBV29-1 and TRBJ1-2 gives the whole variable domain SAVISQKPSRDICQRGTSLTIQCQVDSQVTMMFWYRQQPGQSLTLIATANQGSEATYESGFVIDKFPISRPNLTFSTLTVSNMSPEDSSIYLCSVEGSNYGYTFGSGTRLTVV.

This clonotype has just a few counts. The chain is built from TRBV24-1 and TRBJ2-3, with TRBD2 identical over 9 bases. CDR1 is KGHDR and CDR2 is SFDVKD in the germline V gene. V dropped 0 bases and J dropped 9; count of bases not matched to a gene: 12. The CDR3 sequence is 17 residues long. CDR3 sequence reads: CATSDLGGLAGSGTQYF. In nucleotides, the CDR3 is TGTGCCACCAGTGATTTGGGTGGTCTAGCGGGAAGTGGGACGCAGTATTTT.

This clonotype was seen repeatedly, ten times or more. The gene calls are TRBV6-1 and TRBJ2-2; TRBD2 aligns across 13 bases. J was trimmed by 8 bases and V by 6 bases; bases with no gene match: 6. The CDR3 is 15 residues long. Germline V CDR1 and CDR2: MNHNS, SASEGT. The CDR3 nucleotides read TGTGCCAGCAGCTGGACTAGCGGGAGATCGGGGGAGCTGTTTTTT. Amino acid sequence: CASSWTSGRSGELFF.